A single TCR beta chain is shown here with its context. This record belongs to a study of blood T cell repertoires in COVID-19. Original analysis: Using reference gene primer amplification, nucleated cell counts were estimated. Clones were read by immunoSEQ multiplex PCR, and TCRdb kept only the in-frame ones, dropping some. Clone size and V and J calls were adopted from that table, with D and trimming inferred from the DNA. Of roughly 78,000 clones in the sample, 86% are singletons; the top ten hold less than 2.5%. Germline assignment: CDR1 SEHNR and CDR2 FQNEAQ (reference sequence). CDR3 length equals 13 residues. V lost 4 bases to trimming and J lost 6 bases, with 11 bases between them.

The sample taken for sequencing was peripheral blood. The source of this sequence is a woman between 55 and 75 years old with acute or convalescent COVID-19. This sequence joins TRBV7-9 and TRBJ2-3; the D is unclear. Here the CDR3 reads CASSSVSFDTQYF. DNA of the CDR3: TGTGCCAGCAGCTCGGTCTCCTTCGATACGCAGTATTTT.